One and the same sample provided the 23 T cell receptor beta chains below, sequenced in a study of blood T cell repertoires in COVID-19. Produced via immunoSEQ multiplex PCR; TCRdb's table is partial and in-frame only. Of hundreds of thousands of clones listed, roughly nine tenths were seen once; the top ten hold more than 0.95%. The specimen sequenced was PBMCs or T cells enriched from blood (not recorded which). All receptors derive from a man between 25 and 39 years old who had recovered from COVID-19.

The V gene is TRBV29-1, the J gene TRBJ2-5; 10 bases agree with TRBD2. The ends lost 3 bases at V and 2 bases at J; junction bases unmatched: 3. The CDR3 spans 14 residues. Germline values: CDR1 SQVTM, CDR2 ANQGSEA. The CDR3 loop is CSVDSSGSQETQYF. The DNA of the CDR3 is TGCAGCGTTGACTCTAGCGGGAGTCAAGAGACCCAGTACTTC.

A few counts support this clone. The chain recombines TRBV28 with TRBJ1-1; TRBD1 agrees at 9 bases. The CDR3 is made up of 12 amino acids. Germline V gene data show CDR1 as MDHEN and CDR2 as SYDVKM. V lost 6 bases and J lost 10; bases outside the gene matches: 6. This CDR3 is CASRGTGFRAFF. In nucleotides, the CDR3 is TGTGCCAGCAGGGGGACAGGGTTTCGAGCTTTCTTT.

V gene TRBV3-1 (or the pseudogene TRBV3-2) combines with J gene TRBJ1-1, with D possibly matching TRBD1 (6 bases). The V gene lost 2 bases and the J gene lost 2 bases, with 9 bases spanning the gap. The CDR3 sequence is 14 residues long. The germline V gene has CDR1 LGHDT and CDR2 YNNKEL (reference sequence). CDR3 sequence (DNA): TGTGCCAGCAGCCAAACGACAGGCAACACTGAAGCTTTCTTT. This encodes CASSQTTGNTEAFF.

This chain links TRBV7-9 with TRBJ1-1; D gene uncertain. The V gene lost 2 bases and the J gene lost 1 base, with 8 bases spanning the gap. Germline CDR1 reads SEHNR; CDR2 reads FQNEAQ (reference sequence). This CDR3 has 14 amino acids. CDR3 nucleotides: TGTGCCAGCAGCTTAATGTCAGGGAACACTGAAGCTTTCTTT. Amino acid sequence: CASSLMSGNTEAFF.

This clone has a single count. This chain connects TRBV3-1 (or the pseudogene TRBV3-2) to TRBJ2-2; D unresolved. The CDR3 loop spans 14 amino acids. Trimming left V 1 base short and J 9 bases short, with 12 bases between. Germline CDR1 is LGHDT and CDR2 is YNNKEL (reference sequence). The CDR3 is CASSQGVGDRELFF. For the CDR3, the DNA is TGTGCCAGCAGCCAAGGGGTGGGCGACAGGGAGCTGTTTTTT.

The chain joins TRBV28 to TRBJ2-4; TRBD2 matches 13 bases. This CDR3 is built from 22 residues. The trim removed 4 bases at V and 1 base at J, leaving 19 bases unmatched. CDR1 is MDHEN, CDR2 SYDVKM, per germline. The CDR3 DNA sequence: TGTGCCAGCAGTTCCCGACCCTTCCGACTAGCGGGAGGTGTGTGGGCCAAAAACATTCAGTACTTC. As protein: CASSSRPFRLAGGVWAKNIQYF.

This clone occurred once. This sequence joins TRBV5-1 and TRBJ2-7; 7 bases map to TRBD1. The CDR3 length is 14 residues. With 2 bases clipped from V and 3 bases from J, the junction kept 5 bases outside the gene matches. The germline gives CDR1 SGHRS, CDR2 YFSETQ. The CDR3 nucleotides are TGCGCCAGCAGCTTCGGGCAGGGGGACTACGAGCAGTACTTC. Translating it yields CASSFGQGDYEQYF.

The chain links TRBV7-8 to TRBJ2-2, with D perhaps TRBD2 (6 bases). The V gene lost 7 bases and the J gene lost 5 bases, with 23 bases spanning the gap. Germline CDR1 and CDR2: SGHVS and FQNEAQ. The CDR3 sequence is 17 residues long. The CDR3 DNA reads as TGTGCCAGCATCCTCTCCCCCTTGCGGGAATTAACCGGGGAGCTGTTTTTT. Translating it yields CASILSPLRELTGELFF.

This chain joins TRBV19 and TRBJ2-5; 8 bases agree with TRBD2. Germline V CDR1 and CDR2: LNHDA, SQIVND (reference sequence). Trimming removed 10 bases from V and 4 bases from J; junction bases left unmatched: 8. The CDR3 length is 13 residues. The CDR3 sequence: CATLAGRGETQYF. The DNA for the CDR3 is TGTGCCACCTTAGCGGGAAGAGGAGAGACCCAGTACTTC.

This clone came up once. This chain links TRBV12-5 with TRBJ2-1, with D tentatively TRBD1 (6 bases). CDR3 length: 18 residues. V was clipped by 4 bases and J by 2 bases, with 21 bases between them. Germline CDR1 LGHNT, CDR2 FRNRAP. CDR3 loop: CASGSIPKGEQAYNEQFF. The DNA for the CDR3 is TGTGCTAGTGGTTCTATCCCCAAGGGGGAACAGGCCTACAATGAGCAGTTCTTC.

The V call is TRBV5-1, the J call TRBJ2-7; TRBD1 aligns across 9 bases. Germline V gene sequence: CDR1 SGHRS, CDR2 YFSETQ. Trimming took 3 bases from V and 2 from J; bases not matched to a gene: 0. The CDR3 consists of 13 residues. CDR3 bases: TGCGCCAGCAGCTGGGACAGGGCCTACGAGCAGTACTTC. Translated: CASSWDRAYEQYF.

V is TRBV27 and J is TRBJ1-6, with D hard to call. V was cut by 4 bases and J by 5 bases, with 9 bases left in between. The germline V gene encodes CDR1 MNHEY and CDR2 SMNVEV (reference sequence). The CDR3 covers 14 residues. CDR3 DNA sequence: TGTGCCAGCAGTTATCAGTATAATAATTCACCCCTCCACTTT. This translates into CASSYQYNNSPLHF.

The chain uses TRBV19 and TRBJ1-1; D is ambiguous. The CDR3 totals 13 residues. In germline, CDR1 is LNHDA, CDR2 SQIVND (reference sequence). Trimming stripped 3 bases from V and 7 bases from J, with 12 bases between. In DNA form, the CDR3 reads TGTGCCAGTAGTATCACAATCGGGATTGAAGCTTTCTTT. This sequence encodes CASSITIGIEAFF.

The chain couples TRBV27 to TRBJ2-1, with 9 bases lining up with TRBD2. The CDR3 is 16 amino acids. Per the germline V gene, CDR1 is MNHEY and CDR2 is SMNVEV (reference sequence). Losses at the gene ends were 6 bases for V and 1 base for J; bases not matched to a gene: 7. CDR3 region: CASSYRGRGSYNEQFF. In DNA form, the CDR3 reads TGTGCCAGCAGCTATCGCGGGAGGGGGTCCTACAATGAGCAGTTCTTC.

The V and J genes are TRBV28 and TRBJ1-4, with 8 nucleotides matching TRBD1. J was trimmed by 8 bases and V by 5 bases; bases with no gene match: 7. This CDR3 is built from 14 residues. The germline V gene has CDR1 MDHEN and CDR2 SYDVKM. The CDR3 here is CASSPGGADEKLFF. In DNA form, the CDR3 reads TGTGCCAGCAGTCCAGGGGGCGCGGACGAAAAACTGTTTTTT. Full variable domain (rest looked up from reference TRBV28 and TRBJ1-4): DVKVTQSSRYLVKRTGEKVFLECVQDMDHENMFWYRQDPGLGLRLIYFSYDVKMKEKGDIPEGYSVSREKKERFSLILESASTNQTSMYLCASSPGGADEKLFFGSGTQLSVL.

This sequence joins TRBV14 and TRBJ2-1; D ambiguous. CDR1 SGHDN and CDR2 FVKESK come from the germline V gene. This CDR3 spans 14 amino acids. The germline V and J ends were trimmed by 0 bases and 4 bases, with 7 bases remaining between them. CDR3 coding DNA: TGTGCCAGCAGCCAAGAAAACAGATACAATGAGCAGTTCTTC. Its protein is CASSQENRYNEQFF.

J is TRBJ1-5 and V is TRBV28, with no clear D. V lost 8 bases, J lost 3 bases, and 14 bases lay in between. Per germline, CDR1 MDHEN and CDR2 SYDVKM. The length of the CDR3 is 14 residues. In DNA form, the CDR3 reads TGTGCCAGCCATCCTCCCGGGTCCAATCAGCCCCAGCATTTT. Translating gives CASHPPGSNQPQHF.

In regard to this clone: This CDR3 is also generated by other DNA sequences in the sample. The rearrangement uses TRBV11-2 and TRBJ2-3; D call uncertain. Trimming cost V 5 bases and J 3 bases, with 3 bases left between them. Per the germline V gene, CDR1 is SGHAT and CDR2 is FQNNGV. CDR3 size: 11 residues. The CDR3 bases are TGTGCCAGCAGCCATACAGATACGCAGTATTTT. This encodes CASSHTDTQYF.

The chain employs TRBV4-1 and TRBJ2-6, with D perhaps matching TRBD1 (6 bases). The CDR3 loop spans 18 amino acids. CDR1 is MGHRA, CDR2 YSYEKL, per germline. Trimming took off 7 bases at V and 1 base at J, with 20 bases between the two ends. As DNA, the CDR3 is TGCGCCAGCACCTGGACAGACAGCGTCGGGTCTGGGGCCAACGTCCTGACTTTC. Translation: CASTWTDSVGSGANVLTF.

J is TRBJ2-1 and V is TRBV5-1; possibly TRBD2 for D (6 bases). This CDR3 region has 14 residues. Deletions cut 4 bases from V and 5 bases from J, with 13 bases between. CDR1 is SGHRS and CDR2 is YFSETQ in the germline V gene. Here the CDR3 DNA reads TGCGCCAGCAGCGGCGGGACTCAGGACAATGAGCAGTTCTTC. Translating gives CASSGGTQDNEQFF. The full variable domain, its missing parts supplied by reference TRBV5-1 and TRBJ2-1, is KAGVTQTPRYLIKTRGQQVTLSCSPISGHRSVSWYQQTPGQGLQFLFEYFSETQRNKGNFPGRFSGRQFSNSRSEMNVSTLELGDSALYLCASSGGTQDNEQFFGPGTRLTVL.

The CDR3 DNA sequence: TGTGCCAGCAGTCAGGAGGGCCCGGGTGAGCAGTTCTTC. It codes for CASSQEGPGEQFF. V gene TRBV6-4 combines with J gene TRBJ2-1; a possible D gene is TRBD2 (6 bases). This CDR3 is 13 amino acids long. Trimming shortened V by 5 bases and J by 9 bases, and 14 bases separated the two germline ends. Germline-derived CDR1 and CDR2 are MRHNA and SNTAGT.

The gene calls are TRBV6-2 or TRBV6-3 and TRBJ2-3; 7 bases align to TRBD1. Germline-derived CDR1 and CDR2 are MNHEY and SVGEGT. CDR3 size: 15 residues. The trim removed 6 bases at V and 9 bases at J, leaving 15 bases unmatched. This CDR3 is CASSRRDSGRGTQYF. The CDR3 DNA follows: TGTGCCAGCAGCCGCCGGGACAGCGGCAGGGGGACGCAGTATTTT.

The chain couples TRBV28 to TRBJ1-4; D gene unclear. CDR1 is MDHEN, CDR2 SYDVKM, per germline. The length of the CDR3 is 14 residues. Trimming pared 6 bases from V and 8 bases from J, leaving 16 bases between. The CDR3 sequence: CASRSNVMGEKLFF. The DNA of the CDR3 is TGTGCCAGCAGGAGCAACGTGATGGGCGAAAAACTGTTTTTT.